Below are 15 T cell receptor beta chains sequenced from a single sample in a study of T cells in Graves' hyperthyroidism and ophthalmopathy. Regions amplified from RNA transcripts were the TCR beta CDR3 regions. HTBI primers were employed in a first-round RT-PCR of the TCR CDR3. TCRdb called the multiplex PCR reads again in MiXCR, with one record for every CDR3 protein. The sample gives 400,000 to 500,000 distinct CDR3 sequences, around 15% of which show up once; 5.3% is in the top ten. The sequencing sample was made of blood. All receptors derive from a young woman with Graves' hyperthyroidism.

The table lists this clonotype with many counts. This chain connects TRBV27 to TRBJ2-3; D is undetermined. V was trimmed by 5 bases and J by 4 bases, leaving 10 bases between them. This CDR3 has 13 residues. The germline gives CDR1 MNHEY, CDR2 SMNVEV (reference sequence). The CDR3 is CASSPGTADTQYF. CDR3 DNA sequence: TGTGCCAGCAGTCCTGGTACCGCAGATACGCAGTATTTT.

The chain joins TRBV7-9 to TRBJ2-1; 9 bases align to TRBD2. The CDR3 sequence is 14 residues long. Germline CDR1 SEHNR, CDR2 FQNEAQ (reference sequence). Trimming removed 5 bases from V and 5 bases from J; junction bases left unmatched: 4. The CDR3 DNA sequence: TGTGCCAGCAGCCATTCTAGCGGGAACAATGAGCAGTTCTTC. This codes for CASSHSSGNNEQFF.

This clonotype was picked up many times. This chain connects TRBV12-3 or TRBV12-4 to TRBJ1-4; D may be TRBD1 (6 bases). The V and J ends lost 6 bases and 4 bases respectively, with 15 bases between them. The CDR3 runs 15 residues. The CDR3 nucleotides are TGTGCCAGCAGCCCTCCGCAGGGGTATAATGAAAAACTGTTTTTT. Translated: CASSPPQGYNEKLFF.

The sample holds many counts of this clonotype. The gene calls are TRBV19 and TRBJ2-7; TRBD1 matches 11 bases. The V gene's germline CDR1 is LNHDA and CDR2 SQIVND (reference sequence). The CDR3 extends over 17 amino acids. The junction had 14 bases not matched to a gene; V was cut back by 9 bases and J by 1 base. DNA for the CDR3: TGTGCCAGAGCGGGACAGGGGGACTACAAAGTATCCTACGAGCAGTACTTC. It encodes CARAGQGDYKVSYEQYF.

The chain carries TRBV10-3 and TRBJ2-3, with 11 bases lining up with TRBD2. CDR3 size: 16 residues. Per the germline V gene, CDR1 is ENHRY and CDR2 is SYGVKD. J was trimmed by 6 bases and V by 6 bases; bases with no gene match: 11. The CDR3: CAIRVGLAVASDTQYF. The CDR3 DNA reads as TGTGCCATCAGGGTGGGACTAGCGGTAGCCAGCGATACGCAGTATTTT.

The V gene is TRBV7-2, the J gene TRBJ1-4; maybe TRBD1 (6 bases). The CDR3 is 15 residues long. V was cut by 5 bases and J by 7 bases, with 17 bases left in between. Germline V gene lookup returns CDR1 SGHTA and CDR2 FQGNSA. The CDR3: CASSPSSGASEKLFF. Here the CDR3 DNA reads TGTGCCAGCAGCCCATCGTCGGGGGCCAGTGAAAAACTGTTTTTT. Variable domain in full (rest from reference TRBV7-2 and TRBJ1-4): GAGVSQSPSNKVTEKGKDVELRCDPISGHTALYWYRQSLGQGLEFLIYFQGNSAPDKSGLPSDRFSAERTGGSVSTLTIQRTQQEDSAVYLCASSPSSGASEKLFFGSGTQLSVL.

The gene calls are TRBV15 and TRBJ2-7; D is possibly TRBD1 (6 bases). Trimming removed 6 bases at V and 0 bases at J, with 12 bases between. Germline lookup yields CDR1 LNHNV and CDR2 YYDKDF (reference sequence). The CDR3 totals 14 residues. DNA for the CDR3: TGTGCCACCAGAAGGGGGTTGAGCTCCTACGAGCAGTACTTC. Protein: CATRRGLSSYEQYF.

Ten or more counts support this clonotype. The chain uses TRBV11-2 and TRBJ2-5; possibly TRBD2 for D (6 bases). V lost 0 bases and J 3 bases, leaving 20 bases between the germline ends. Germline V gene lookup returns CDR1 SGHAT and CDR2 FQNNGV. The CDR3 consists of 18 residues. CDR3 loop: CASSLDRPGVPNEETQYF. CDR3 nucleotides: TGTGCCAGCAGCTTAGATCGCCCGGGGGTTCCCAATGAAGAGACCCAGTACTTC. The full variable domain, rest sourced from reference TRBV11-2 and TRBJ2-5, is EAGVAQSPRYKIIEKRQSVAFWCNPISGHATLYWYQQILGQGPKLLIQFQNNGVVDDSQLPKDRFSAERLKGVDSTLKIQPAKLEDSAVYLCASSLDRPGVPNEETQYFGPGTRLLVL.

This clonotype has a count of ten or more. The CDR3 protein is CASSQQANSNQPQHF. The DNA of the CDR3 is TGTGCCAGCAGCCAACAGGCGAATAGCAATCAGCCCCAGCATTTT. The chain has TRBV6-2 or TRBV6-3 and TRBJ1-5, with TRBD1 as a possible D gene (5 bases). CDR1 is MNHEY, CDR2 SVGEGT, per germline. CDR3 length: 15 amino acids. V was pared by 6 bases and J by 0 bases, with 12 bases between.

This clonotype came up many times. The chain couples TRBV28 to TRBJ2-7; D unresolved. The CDR3 runs 19 residues. Germline CDR1 and CDR2: MDHEN and SYDVKM. V was shortened by 3 bases and J by 0 bases, with 24 bases between the two germline ends. The CDR3 is CASSFLEVRSVEDSYEQYF. The CDR3 coding sequence is TGTGCCAGCAGTTTCCTAGAGGTCAGATCGGTCGAAGACTCCTACGAGCAGTACTTC. The whole variable domain, remainder taken from reference TRBV28 and TRBJ2-7, is DVKVTQSSRYLVKRTGEKVFLECVQDMDHENMFWYRQDPGLGLRLIYFSYDVKMKEKGDIPEGYSVSREKKERFSLILESASTNQTSMYLCASSFLEVRSVEDSYEQYFGPGTRLTVT.

This clonotype occurred a few times. The chain uses TRBV30 and TRBJ2-5, with D perhaps TRBD1 (6 bases). The germline gives CDR1 GTSNPN, CDR2 SVGIG (reference sequence). V lost 8 bases, J lost 5 bases, and 21 bases lay in between. The CDR3 contains 14 residues. The CDR3 protein is CASSPDSQGETQYF. The CDR3, as DNA: TGTGCCAGCAGCCCGGACAGCCAGGGTGAGACCCAGTACTTC.

This clonotype appeared many times. The chain links TRBV12-3 or TRBV12-4 to TRBJ1-5, with 7 bases aligning to TRBD1. CDR3 size: 15 residues. After removal of 6 bases from V and 1 base from J, the junction contained 6 bases not matched to a gene. DNA for the CDR3: TGTGCCAGCAGATCGAGGGACAGCAGCAATCAGCCCCAGCATTTT. It specifies CASRSRDSSNQPQHF.

This clonotype was seen a handful of times. The CDR3 DNA sequence: TGCGCCAGCAGCAACAACTTGAGGGGGAACACTGAAGCTTTCTTT. Protein product: CASSNNLRGNTEAFF. The chain recombines TRBV5-1 with TRBJ1-1; TRBD1 is a possible D gene (5 bases). The CDR3 has 15 amino acids. Trimming removed 4 bases from V and 1 base from J, with 14 bases in between. In germline, CDR1 is SGHRS, CDR2 YFSETQ. The full variable domain, with the rest looked up from reference TRBV5-1 and TRBJ1-1, is KAGVTQTPRYLIKTRGQQVTLSCSPISGHRSVSWYQQTPGQGLQFLFEYFSETQRNKGNFPGRFSGRQFSNSRSEMNVSTLELGDSALYLCASSNNLRGNTEAFFGQGTRLTVV.

V is TRBV10-3 and J is TRBJ2-2; 9 bases line up with TRBD1. J gave up 3 bases and V 11 bases, and 4 bases lay outside the gene matches. CDR1 ENHRY and CDR2 SYGVKD come from the germline V gene. This CDR3 is built from 13 residues. Here the CDR3 reads CAGGDRDTGELFF. The CDR3 coding sequence is TGTGCCGGGGGGGACAGGGACACCGGGGAGCTGTTTTTT.

This clonotype appeared a few times. The V and J genes are TRBV4-3 and TRBJ2-1, with 11 bases identical to TRBD2. The germline gives CDR1 LGHNA, CDR2 YSLEER. This CDR3 region has 19 residues. Trimming took 3 bases from V and 1 from J; bases not matched to a gene: 11. The CDR3: CASSHKTSGRVTSYNEQFF. The CDR3, as DNA: TGCGCCAGCAGCCACAAAACTAGCGGGAGAGTTACTTCCTACAATGAGCAGTTCTTC.